These 27 T cell receptor beta chains were sequenced from one sample in a study of CD8+CD57+ T cells in acquired aplastic anemia. Genomic DNA served as template for TCR beta VDJ and CDR3 profiling. TCRdb called the reads again in MiXCR, with one record for every CDR3 protein. The repertoire holds more than 150,000 distinct CDR3 sequences, with around 66% as singletons. The sample comprised sorted CD4+, CD8+, or CD8+CD57+ T cells (not recorded which) from PBMCs. The receptors were sampled from a human donor with severe aplastic anemia or a healthy control (not recorded which).

This clonotype was observed a handful of times. The rearrangement joins TRBV2 to TRBJ1-5, with D perhaps matching TRBD1 (5 bases). V gave up 5 bases and J gave up 0 bases, with 23 bases separating them. The germline V gene has CDR1 SNHLY and CDR2 FYNNEI. The CDR3 has 19 residues. The CDR3 loop is CASSHTMGGGVFSNQPQHF. In DNA, the CDR3 is TGTGCCAGCAGTCACACCATGGGGGGTGGGGTATTTAGCAATCAGCCCCAGCATTTT.

This clonotype was detected only once. A much larger clone lies one base from this, so it may be a read error. The chain combines TRBV18 with TRBJ1-2, with D maybe TRBD1 (6 bases). Germline CDR1 and CDR2: KGHSH and LQKENI. There are 13 residues in the CDR3. The V end lost 1 base, the J end lost 8 bases, and 11 bases lay between the germline ends. CDR3 in DNA: TGTGCCAGCTCACCACACCCAGGGGAAGGCTACACCTTC. Its protein product is CASSPHPGEGYTF. Using reference TRBV18 and TRBJ1-2 for the parts outside the CDR3, the full variable domain is NAGVMQNPRHLVRRRGQEARLRCSPMKGHSHVYWYRQLPEEGLKFMVYLQKENIIDESGMPKERFSAEFPKEGPSILRIQQVVRGDSAAYFCASSPHPGEGYTFGSGTRLTVV.

This clonotype was observed many times. The chain uses TRBV9 and TRBJ2-7; TRBD1 aligns across 8 bases. Losses at the gene ends were 2 bases for V and 6 bases for J; bases not matched to a gene: 4. The CDR3 sequence is 13 residues long. In germline, CDR1 is SGDLS, CDR2 YYNGEE. The CDR3 coding sequence is TGTGCCAGCAGCGTCGACAGGGGTGCCGAGCAGTACTTC. Translated: CASSVDRGAEQYF.

The rearrangement uses TRBV20-1 and TRBJ1-1; no clear D. The CDR3 sequence is 11 residues long. The germline V and J ends were trimmed by 6 bases and 3 bases, with 8 bases remaining between them. Germline lookup yields CDR1 DFQATT and CDR2 SNEGSKA (reference sequence). The CDR3 DNA reads TGCAGTGCCCCCAGAGACACTGAAGCTTTCTTT. Translation: CSAPRDTEAFF.

The chain links TRBV7-3 to TRBJ2-3; TRBD2 matches 11 bases. J gave up 5 bases and V 2 bases, and 6 bases lay outside the gene matches. Germline V gives CDR1 SGHTA, CDR2 FQGTGA. The CDR3 runs 16 residues. This CDR3 is CASSLVVAGGEDTQYF. CDR3 in DNA: TGTGCCAGCAGCTTAGTCGTAGCGGGGGGGGAAGATACGCAGTATTTT.

With regard to this clonotype: This sequence may be a read error, since a much larger clone differs from it by one base. This CDR3 reads CASSLGTAGANYVYTF. CDR3 bases: TGTGCCAGCAGCTTGGGAACAGCCGGAGCTAACTATGTCTACACCTTC. V usage is TRBV11-2 and J usage is TRBJ1-2; no firm D call. This CDR3 has 16 residues. Germline V gene sequence: CDR1 SGHAT, CDR2 FQNNGV.

This clonotype was recorded at least ten times. The rearrangement links TRBV6-5 to TRBJ2-7; maybe TRBD1 (6 bases). The CDR3 runs to 17 residues. Between the trimmed V and J ends, which lost 6 bases and 3 bases, there was a span of 24 bases. Germline CDR1 and CDR2: MNHEY and SVGAGI. The DNA for the CDR3 is TGTGCCAGCAGCCTGATAAGGATTGGGGGCGCCGGCTACGAGCAGTACTTC. Its translation is CASSLIRIGGAGYEQYF.

The chain has TRBV29-1 and TRBJ2-2, with 10 positions matching TRBD1. Germline CDR1 and CDR2: SQVTM and ANQGSEA. This CDR3 spans 14 amino acids. V trimming: 4 bases; J trimming: 7 bases; junction bases outside the gene matches: 6. The CDR3 spells CSVGQGAQSGELFF. CDR3 nucleotide sequence: TGCAGCGTTGGACAGGGGGCGCAGAGCGGGGAGCTGTTTTTT.

This rearrangement joins TRBV6-6 to TRBJ1-3, with 8 nucleotides matching TRBD1. The CDR3 runs to 14 residues. Germline V lookup: CDR1 MNHNY, CDR2 SVGAGI (reference sequence). V trimming: 6 bases; J trimming: 3 bases; junction bases outside the gene matches: 4. The CDR3 nucleotides read TGTGCCAGCAGGATACAGGGGGGTGGAAACACCATATATTTT. Translation: CASRIQGGGNTIYF.

As to this clonotype: Because the CDR3 is missing its conserved closing phenylalanine or tryptophan, this is likely a read error. The gene calls are TRBV9 and TRBJ1-6; D not resolved. Germline V gives CDR1 SGDLS, CDR2 YYNGEE. The CDR3 consists of 14 residues. V shed 5 bases and J shed 0 bases, with 6 bases lying between them. The CDR3 reads CASSLDSYNSPLHS. Here the CDR3 DNA reads TGTGCCAGCAGTTTGGACTCCTATAATTCACCCCTCCACTCT.

This chain links TRBV20-1 with TRBJ2-7; TRBD2 matches at 10 bases. This CDR3 is 14 amino acids long. Losses at the gene ends were 6 bases for V and 0 bases for J; bases not matched to a gene: 5. Per the germline V gene, CDR1 is DFQATT and CDR2 is SNEGSKA (reference sequence). In nucleotides, the CDR3 is TGCAGTGCCGTAGCGGGGGGCAACTCCTACGAGCAGTACTTC. As protein: CSAVAGGNSYEQYF.

The count of this clonotype is one. V is TRBV15 and J is TRBJ2-5; TRBD2 matches 8 bases. J was trimmed by 0 bases and V by 5 bases; bases with no gene match: 8. This CDR3 spans 16 amino acids. CDR1 is LNHNV, CDR2 YYDKDF, per germline (reference sequence). The CDR3 coding sequence is TGTGCCACCAGCCGTAGCCCGCGGGGGGACCAAGAGACCCAGTACTTC. Its translation: CATSRSPRGDQETQYF.

The chain joins TRBV6-4 to TRBJ2-5, with D possibly being TRBD1 (6 bases). In germline, CDR1 is MRHNA, CDR2 SNTAGT. The CDR3 length is 14 residues. Trimming pared 5 bases from V and 4 bases from J, leaving 14 bases between. The CDR3 sequence: CASSLNRAGETQYF. DNA for the CDR3: TGTGCCAGCAGTTTAAACAGGGCCGGAGAGACCCAGTACTTC.

This clonotype was detected only a few times. V and J are TRBV20-1 and TRBJ1-1, with 9 bases aligning to TRBD1. The CDR3 is 14 amino acids. The V segment lost 7 bases and the J segment 3 bases; nucleotides outside the gene matches: 9. Germline loops: CDR1 DFQATT, CDR2 SNEGSKA (reference sequence). Written as DNA, the CDR3 is TGCAGTGGCATACAGGGGGCGATGGACACTGAAGCTTTCTTT. It specifies CSGIQGAMDTEAFF.

The chain couples TRBV7-8 to TRBJ2-1; 12 bases map to TRBD1. V dropped 3 bases and J dropped 7; count of bases not matched to a gene: 7. The germline V gene encodes CDR1 SGHVS and CDR2 FQNEAQ. The CDR3 runs to 16 residues. The CDR3 DNA reads as TGTGCCAGCAGCTTCTTACCGGGACAGGGGGCAAATGAGCAGTTCTTC. Translated, it gives CASSFLPGQGANEQFF.

The V call is TRBV7-9, the J call TRBJ1-1, with D unclear. CDR3 length: 15 residues. Germline V gene sequence: CDR1 SEHNR, CDR2 FQNEAQ (reference sequence). V gave up 6 bases and J gave up 6 bases, with 20 bases separating them. Written as DNA, the CDR3 is TGTGCCAGCAGTCCCAAACCACAAACAGTCCCTGAAGCTTTCTTT. Protein sequence: CASSPKPQTVPEAFF.

J is TRBJ1-6 and V is TRBV2; D is possibly TRBD1 (5 bases). Germline CDR1 and CDR2: SNHLY and FYNNEI. The ends were cut back, 7 bases at V and 10 bases at J, with 17 bases in the middle. This CDR3 region has 14 residues. The CDR3 DNA is TGTGCCAGCAAAGGGACGGGATCATTCTCACCCCTCCACTTT. Its protein product is CASKGTGSFSPLHF.

The chain uses TRBV7-9 and TRBJ2-6; D gene unclear. Germline CDR1 and CDR2: SEHNR and FQNEAQ (reference sequence). The length of the CDR3 is 16 residues. The germline V and J ends were trimmed by 5 bases and 0 bases, with 11 bases remaining between them. CDR3 protein: CASSPRLGSGANVLTF. CDR3 nucleotides: TGTGCCAGCAGCCCCCGGTTGGGCTCTGGGGCCAACGTCCTGACTTTC.

As for this clonotype: Germline is not matched at one junction end, which may reflect a read error. J is TRBJ2-7 and V is TRBV7-8; the match to TRBD2 covers 7 bases. This CDR3 region has 14 residues. CDR1 and CDR2 from the germline V gene are SGHVS and FQNEAQ. The CDR3 protein is CASSPSGTTVLPNF. The CDR3 bases are TGTGCCAGCAGCCCCTCCGGGACTACCGTCTTACCCAACTTC.

The chain employs TRBV7-9 and TRBJ2-1, with D hard to call. Germline V gene lookup returns CDR1 SEHNR and CDR2 FQNEAQ (reference sequence). V was cut by 4 bases and J by 10 bases, with 11 bases left in between. The CDR3 covers 12 residues. CDR3 loop: CASSSPLGEQFF. The CDR3 DNA reads TGTGCCAGCAGCTCCCCCTTGGGAGAGCAGTTCTTC. Complete variable domain (other parts from reference TRBV7-9 and TRBJ2-1): DTGVSQNPRHKITKRGQNVTFRCDPISEHNRLYWYRQTLGQGPEFLTYFQNEAQLEKSRLLSDRFSAERPKGSFSTLEIQRTEQGDSAMYLCASSSPLGEQFFGPGTRLTVL.

This clonotype was recorded at least ten times. This chain links TRBV9 with TRBJ2-2; the D call may be TRBD1 or TRBD2 (6 bases each). The CDR3 is made up of 15 amino acids. Germline CDR1 SGDLS, CDR2 YYNGEE. The V end was cut by 3 bases, the J end by 4 bases, with 13 bases between. The CDR3 reads CASSEGGHLTGELFF. The CDR3 bases are TGTGCCAGCAGCGAGGGGGGACATCTCACCGGGGAGCTGTTTTTT.

Concerning this clonotype itself: The CDR3 does not close with the conserved phenylalanine or tryptophan, likely indicating a read error. The J gene is TRBJ1-1, the V gene TRBV7-9; D gene ambiguous. The CDR3 spans 14 residues. Trimming pared 5 bases from V and 3 bases from J, leaving 13 bases between. The germline CDR1 and CDR2 sequences are SEHNR and FQNEAQ (reference sequence). CDR3 DNA: TGTGCCAGCAGCCCCAGTGTTGCACACACTGAAGCTTTCTTA. Amino acid sequence: CASSPSVAHTEAFL.

This clonotype was counted ten times or more. One end of the junction is discordant with germline, which a read error may explain. This CDR3 reads CVSLDRLSYNEQFF. CDR3 bases: TGTGTCAGCTTAGACCGGTTATCCTACAATGAGCAGTTCTTC. This sequence joins TRBV2 and TRBJ2-1, with D hard to call. The CDR3 contains 14 residues. Germline-derived CDR1 and CDR2 are SNHLY and FYNNEI.

In the case of this clonotype: The missing conserved phenylalanine or tryptophan at the end of this CDR3 makes a read error likely. The chain employs TRBV7-6 and TRBJ2-3; 11 bases are shared with TRBD2. The length of the CDR3 is 19 residues. J gave up 1 base and V 5 bases, and 14 bases lay outside the gene matches. Per germline, CDR1 SGHVS and CDR2 FNYEAQ. The CDR3 is CASSPRGLAGGRGTDTQYL. Here the CDR3 DNA reads TGTGCCAGCAGCCCCCGAGGCCTAGCGGGAGGAAGAGGCACAGATACGCAGTATCTT.

J is TRBJ2-2 and V is TRBV7-8; no firm D call. The CDR3 runs 14 residues. Germline V CDR1 and CDR2: SGHVS, FQNEAQ. The V and J ends lost 0 bases and 4 bases respectively, with 6 bases between them. For the CDR3, the DNA is TGTGCCAGCAGCTTAGCGGGATCCACCGGGGAGCTGTTTTTT. Translated: CASSLAGSTGELFF.

The chain links TRBV5-4 to TRBJ1-1; the D gene is possibly TRBD1 (5 bases). Germline V lookup: CDR1 SGHNT, CDR2 YYREEE (reference sequence). With 6 bases removed from V and 7 bases from J, the gap between germline ends came to 13 bases. The CDR3 is 12 amino acids. CDR3 bases: TGTGCCAGCACCGGAAGGGACTGTGAAGCTTTCTTT. This gives the protein CASTGRDCEAFF.

In regard to this clonotype: At one end the junction does not follow the germline gene, possibly because of a read error. This chain links TRBV5-5 with TRBJ1-1; D unresolved. In germline, CDR1 is SGHKS, CDR2 YYEKEE (reference sequence). The CDR3 covers 15 residues. The CDR3 coding sequence is TGCGCCAGCAGCTTGGTGGGCCCGGTGTACACTGAAGCTTTCTTT. It yields the protein CASSLVGPVYTEAFF.